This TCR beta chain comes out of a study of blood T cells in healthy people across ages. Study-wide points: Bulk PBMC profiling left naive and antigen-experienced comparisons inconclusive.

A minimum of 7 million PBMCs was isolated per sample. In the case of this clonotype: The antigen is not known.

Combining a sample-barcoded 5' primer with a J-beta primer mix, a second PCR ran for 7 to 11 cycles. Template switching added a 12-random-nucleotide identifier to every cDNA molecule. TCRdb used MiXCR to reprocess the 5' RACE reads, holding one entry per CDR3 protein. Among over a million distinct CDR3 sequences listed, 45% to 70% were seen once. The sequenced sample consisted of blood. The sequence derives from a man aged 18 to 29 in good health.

CDR3 in amino acids: CASSLRWETQYF. The CDR3 DNA sequence: TGTGCCAGCAGCTTACGGTGGGAGACCCAGTACTTC. The gene calls are TRBV7-9 and TRBJ2-5; D is undetermined. The CDR3 is made up of 12 amino acids. Between the trimmed V and J ends, which lost 2 bases and 5 bases, there was a span of 6 bases. Germline V lookup: CDR1 SEHNR, CDR2 FQNEAQ (reference sequence).